This T cell receptor beta chain is drawn from a study of blood T cell repertoires in COVID-19 (dated by TCRdb to 2020 to 2021). About the study as a whole: Samples from collaborators originated in the United States, Italy and Spain and spanned both the acute and convalescent phases of COVID-19. The material from the prospective study consisted of cDNA or gDNA derived from T cells, B-cell-depleted T cells, or PBMCs. Subjects who had been exposed to COVID-19, were actively infected with it, or had recovered from it provided the deeply sampled blood TCRbeta repertoires that made up the dataset. The repertoires were made available in a free public database intended to serve as a resource for research on the immune response to SARS-CoV-2. The samples were drawn from two sources: the first 160 participants of the ongoing ImmuneRACE study, and 1,000 to 1,500 subjects contributed by 6 global collaborators. The sample metadata nearly always contained a de-identified subject ID, COVID-19 status, age in years and sex. HLA class I and class II types, where available, came from metadata supplied by the sample provider rather than from assay-based typing.

The immunoSEQ Assay, a bias-controlled multiplex PCR, was used to amplify TCRbeta CDR3 regions from genomic DNA. In the authors' own workflow: Within the assay, amplification of reference gene primers was used to estimate how many nucleated cells each sample contained. To quantify the absolute abundance of each unique TCRbeta CDR3 rearrangement, sequence reads were collapsed and filtered. For each sample, productive Simpson clonality was calculated as the square root of Simpson's diversity index across productive rearrangements. Drawn from immuneACCESS, this table holds only the in-frame rearrangements with V and J called that TCRdb kept. Clones are partly lost; checked studies trace under half to an unresolved V gene and leave the rest unexplained. V, J and clone size reflect that table, while D and trimming were determined from the DNA. The sample records 150,000 to 200,000 clones, over 75% of which are singletons. Of the sample, around 2.8% is held by the ten largest clones.

Each collaborating institution followed its own protocols to collect whole blood in K2EDTA tubes. For TCRbeta analysis, collaborators shipped samples in one of three forms: frozen whole blood, isolated PBMCs, or DNA extracted from either of those sample types. The sample holds a few counts of this clone. Its antigen is currently not known. Per-base quality was not reported, and no clone a single base away is much larger than it. Reading the germline V gene gives CDR1 SNHLY and CDR2 FYNNEI. Including the terminal cysteine and phenylalanine, the CDR3 comprises 15 residues. Only the CDR3 DNA is retained, 45 bases long and in frame from the first base. V is pared back by 5 bases and J by 2 bases, with 15 bases lying between the germline termini. What the study reported, not specific to this receptor: How much clinical and demographic metadata was included differed by source and by participant, and the metadata was provided uncurated.

The TCR sequence derives from a man between 65 and 80 years old with acute or convalescent COVID-19. The sample comprised peripheral blood. Recombination linked TRBV2 to TRBJ1-2, with no confident D gene call. The DNA reads as follows: TGTGCCAGCAGTCCACAGAGCTCAGGAAACTATGGCTACACCTTC. It codes for CASSPQSSGNYGYTF.